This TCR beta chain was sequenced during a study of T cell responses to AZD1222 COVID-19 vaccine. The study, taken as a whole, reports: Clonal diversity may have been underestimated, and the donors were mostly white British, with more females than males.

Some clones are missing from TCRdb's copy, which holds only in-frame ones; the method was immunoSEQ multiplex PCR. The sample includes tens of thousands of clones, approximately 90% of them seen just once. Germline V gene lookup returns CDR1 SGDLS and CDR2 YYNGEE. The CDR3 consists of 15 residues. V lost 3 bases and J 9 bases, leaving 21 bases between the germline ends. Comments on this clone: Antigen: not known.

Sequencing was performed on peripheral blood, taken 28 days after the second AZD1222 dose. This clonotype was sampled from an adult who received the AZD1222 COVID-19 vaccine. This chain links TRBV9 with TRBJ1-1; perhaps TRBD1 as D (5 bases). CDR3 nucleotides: TGTGCCAGCAGCGCCTCTCAGGGCCGGGGACTGAAAGCTTTCTTT. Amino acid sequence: CASSASQGRGLKAFF.